This T cell receptor (beta chain) appears in the sequencing data of a study of CD8 T cells in ankylosing spondylitis. Using quantitative 5'-RACE with molecular barcodes, the authors made TCR beta libraries. MiXCR, applied by TCRdb to the 5' RACE reads, yields one record per CDR3 protein. Of under 150,000 distinct CDR3 sequences listed, roughly 8.3% are singletons. Study-wide results and limits: Disease-associated clonotypes exhibited CD8+ identity and were relatively infrequent in peripheral blood. It appeared that ankylosing spondylitis blood was characterized by a TCR beta motif of seven or eight highly homologous variants.

As regards this clonotype: The antigen is unknown.

The sample was synovial fluid, either unsorted or a sorted T cell fraction (not recorded which). This sequence originates from a male donor with ankylosing spondylitis.

CDR3 amino acids: CASSWAYAGTYNEQFF. CDR3 in DNA: TGTGCCAGCAGCTGGGCTTATGCGGGGACCTACAATGAGCAGTTCTTC. This chain connects TRBV7-8 to TRBJ2-1, with D perhaps TRBD2 (6 bases). This CDR3 comprises 16 residues. The germline V gene encodes CDR1 SGHVS and CDR2 FQNEAQ. V lost 4 bases and J 2 bases, leaving 15 bases between the germline ends.